This T cell receptor (beta chain) was sequenced in a study of blood T cell repertoires in COVID-19. The J segment lost 3 bases and the V segment lost 8 bases, leaving 9 bases of the junction unmatched. This CDR3 is 14 amino acids long. Germline assignment: CDR1 SGHNT and CDR2 YENEEA. Libraries were prepared by immunoSEQ multiplex PCR; TCRdb keeps only in-frame clonotypes and omits some of them. The table lists roughly 330,000 clones, roughly 90% of them singletons, with approximately 10% in the top ten. The TCR was taken from a man younger than 45 with COVID-19, enrolled during active disease. Sequences were obtained from peripheral blood. The chain links TRBV11-3 to TRBJ1-1; 7 bases are shared with TRBD1. CDR3 amino acids: CASSSRGWDTEAFF. The CDR3 DNA is TGTGCCAGCTCATCCAGGGGGTGGGACACTGAAGCTTTCTTT.